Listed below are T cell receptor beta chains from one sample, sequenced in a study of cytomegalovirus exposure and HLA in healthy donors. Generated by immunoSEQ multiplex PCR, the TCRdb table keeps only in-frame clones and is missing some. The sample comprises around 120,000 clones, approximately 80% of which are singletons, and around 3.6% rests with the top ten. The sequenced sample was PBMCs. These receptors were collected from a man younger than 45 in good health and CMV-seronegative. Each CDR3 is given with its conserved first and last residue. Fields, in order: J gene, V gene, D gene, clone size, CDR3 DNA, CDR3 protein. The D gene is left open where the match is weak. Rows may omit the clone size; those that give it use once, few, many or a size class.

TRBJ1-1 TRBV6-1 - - TGTGCCAGCAGCGCATTTCAGGGCATGAACACTGAAGCTTTCTTT CASSAFQGMNTEAFF
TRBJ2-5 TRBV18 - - TGTGCCAGCTCACTCGACACCCAAGAGACCCAGTACTTC CASSLDTQETQYF
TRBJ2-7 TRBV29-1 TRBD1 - TGCAGCACCGGACAGGGGCCAGCCGAGCAGTACTTC CSTGQGPAEQYF
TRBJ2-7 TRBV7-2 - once TGTGCCAGCAGCTTAGTCCTCCTATCCTACGAGCAGTACTTC CASSLVLLSYEQYF
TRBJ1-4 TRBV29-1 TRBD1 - TGCAGCGTTGTGCAGGGGGCGGAAAAACTGTTTTTT CSVVQGAEKLFF
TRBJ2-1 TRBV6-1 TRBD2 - TGTGCCAGCAGTCAGGGGACTAGCGGAACATATGAGCAGTTCTTC CASSQGTSGTYEQFF
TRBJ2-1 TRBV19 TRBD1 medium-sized TGTGCCAGTAGCCTCGGATGGGGACAGGGATACAATGAGCAGTTCTTC CASSLGWGQGYNEQFF
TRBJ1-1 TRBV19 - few TGTGCCAGTAGTAAGACAGGCCTGAACACTGAAGCTTTCTTT CASSKTGLNTEAFF
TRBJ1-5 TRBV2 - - TGTGCCAGCATGCAGAATAGCAATCAGCCCCAGCATTTT CASMQNSNQPQHF
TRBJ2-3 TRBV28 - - TGTGCCAGCAGTCTACAGGGCCCTGGCACAGATACGCAGTATTTT CASSLQGPGTDTQYF
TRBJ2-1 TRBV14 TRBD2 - TGTGCCAGCAGCCGCGGCGGGGGGCTCAGTCCCTCCTACAATGAGCAGTTCTTC CASSRGGGLSPSYNEQFF
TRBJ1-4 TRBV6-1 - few TGTGCCAGCACTACCGGGGGTGAAAAACTGTTTTTT CASTTGGEKLFF
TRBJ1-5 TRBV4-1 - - TGCGCCAGCAGCCCAGGAATGAATCAGCCCCAGCATTTT CASSPGMNQPQHF
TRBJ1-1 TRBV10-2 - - TGCGCCAGCAGTGACAGGGTCGGGAACACTGAAGCTTTCTTT CASSDRVGNTEAFF
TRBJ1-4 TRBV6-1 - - TGTGCCAGCAGTGAACTCAGGGCCTCTAATGAAAAACTGTTTTTT CASSELRASNEKLFF
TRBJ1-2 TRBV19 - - TGTGCCAGTAGTATAGATGGATTGGGAGGCTATGGCTACACCTTC CASSIDGLGGYGYTF
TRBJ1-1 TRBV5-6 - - TGTGCCAGCAGCTTTATAGATGAAGCTTTCTTT CASSFIDEAFF
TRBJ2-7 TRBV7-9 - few TGTGCCAGCAGCTTAGCTGGGCAGTCCTACGAGCAGTACTTC CASSLAGQSYEQYF
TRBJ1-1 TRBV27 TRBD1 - TGTGCCAGCAGTTTGGGACAGGGAAGGCTGAACACTGAAGCTTTCTTT CASSLGQGRLNTEAFF
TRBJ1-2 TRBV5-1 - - TGCGCCAGCAGCTTGGCGAGGCCAGGGGATGGCTACACCTTC CASSLARPGDGYTF
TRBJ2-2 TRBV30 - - TGTGCCTGGAGTGTAACGGGGAACACCGGGGAGCTGTTTTTT CAWSVTGNTGELFF
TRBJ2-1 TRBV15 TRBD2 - TGTGCCACCAGCAGAGTAGGCGGGGGTGTTGATGAGCAGTTCTTC CATSRVGGGVDEQFF
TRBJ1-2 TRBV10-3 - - TGTGCCATCAGGGATCATGGTAGCGGCTATGGCTACACCTTC CAIRDHGSGYGYTF
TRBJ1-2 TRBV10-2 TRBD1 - TGCGCCAGCAGTAGATATTCGACAGGGAACTATGGCTACACCTTC CASSRYSTGNYGYTF
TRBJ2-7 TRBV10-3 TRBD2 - TGTGCCATCAGACTAGCGGGGGCTGATTCCTACGAGCAGTACTTC CAIRLAGADSYEQYF
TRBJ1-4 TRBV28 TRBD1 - TGTGCCAGCAGTTTAGGACAGGGGAGTGAAAAACTGTTTTTT CASSLGQGSEKLFF
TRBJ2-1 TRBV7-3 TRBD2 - TGTGCCAGCAGCCCCCGATTTAGCGGGGGGACCGGGAATGAGCAGTTCTTC CASSPRFSGGTGNEQFF
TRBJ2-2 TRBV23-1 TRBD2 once TGCGCCAGCAGTCGGTTGGCGGGAGTACGGACCGGGGAGCTGTTTTTT CASSRLAGVRTGELFF
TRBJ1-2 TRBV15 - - TGTGCCACCAGCAGCGGTTATGGCTACACCTTC CATSSGYGYTF
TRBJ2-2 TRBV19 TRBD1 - TGTGCCACCACGACAGGGCGGACCGGGGAGCTGTTTTTT CATTTGRTGELFF
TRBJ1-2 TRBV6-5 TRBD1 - TGTGCCAGCAGTTACTCGCCGTCAGGGGGTTATGGCTACACCTTC CASSYSPSGGYGYTF
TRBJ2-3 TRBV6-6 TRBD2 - TGTGCCACCAAAGCGGGGTCTAGCACAGATACGCAGTATTTT CATKAGSSTDTQYF
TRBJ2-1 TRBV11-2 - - TGTGCCAGCAGCACAAGCCGGGACACTAACGCTGAGCAGTTCTTC CASSTSRDTNAEQFF
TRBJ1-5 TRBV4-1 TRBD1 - TGCGCCAGCAGCCAGGGACAGGGAGCGGATCAGCCCCAGCATTTT CASSQGQGADQPQHF
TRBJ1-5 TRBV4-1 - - TGCGCCAGCAGCCAAGAATTTAATCAGGAACAGCCCCAGCATTTT CASSQEFNQEQPQHF
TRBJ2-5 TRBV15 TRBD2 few TGTGCCACCAGCAGAGGCGGACTAGCGGGGCAGTACCAAGAGACCCAGTACTTC CATSRGGLAGQYQETQYF
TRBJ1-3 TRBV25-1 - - TGTGCCAGCAGTGAATCGCGGACAAGTGCTGGAAACACCATATATTTT CASSESRTSAGNTIYF
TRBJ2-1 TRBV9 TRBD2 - TGTGCCAGCAGCGCCTCGGGACTAGCGTTGGGAAATGAGCAGTTCTTC CASSASGLALGNEQFF
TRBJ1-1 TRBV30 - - TGTGCCTGGAGGCCCCCGGGATCTATGAACACTGAAGCTTTCTTT CAWRPPGSMNTEAFF
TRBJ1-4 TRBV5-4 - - TGTGCCAGCAGCTTGCGGGGGTCTAATGAAAAACTGTTTTTT CASSLRGSNEKLFF
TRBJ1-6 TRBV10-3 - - TGTGCCATCAGTGAGTCTACGGGTTATTATTCACCCCTCCACTTT CAISESTGYYSPLHF
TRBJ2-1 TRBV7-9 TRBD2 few TGTGCCAGCAGCTTAGCGCGGGGGGGGTACAATGAGCAGTTCTTC CASSLARGGYNEQFF
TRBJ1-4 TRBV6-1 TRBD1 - TGTGCCAGTGGGCGGGACAGTAATGAAAAACTGTTTTTT CASGRDSNEKLFF
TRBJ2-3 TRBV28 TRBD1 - TGTGCCAGCAGTAAAGGGACAGGCAACACAGATACGCAGTATTTT CASSKGTGNTDTQYF
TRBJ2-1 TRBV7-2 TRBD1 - TGTGCCAGCAGCCCAACAGGGACAGCAAGAAATGAGCAGTTCTTC CASSPTGTARNEQFF
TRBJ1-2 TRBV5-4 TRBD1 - TGTGCCAGCAGCCCGACAGGGTTTCACTATGGCTACACCTTC CASSPTGFHYGYTF
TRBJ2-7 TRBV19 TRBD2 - TGTGCCAGTAGTATCCCCTCTCTAGCGGGGGGCTTCTACGAGCAGTACTTC CASSIPSLAGGFYEQYF
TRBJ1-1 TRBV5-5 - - TGTGCCAGCAGCTTTTCGGGGAACACTGAAGCTTTCTTT CASSFSGNTEAFF
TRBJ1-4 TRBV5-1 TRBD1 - TGCGCCAGCAGCTCGCCGGGGACAGGTCTTAAAAAACTGTTTTTT CASSSPGTGLKKLFF